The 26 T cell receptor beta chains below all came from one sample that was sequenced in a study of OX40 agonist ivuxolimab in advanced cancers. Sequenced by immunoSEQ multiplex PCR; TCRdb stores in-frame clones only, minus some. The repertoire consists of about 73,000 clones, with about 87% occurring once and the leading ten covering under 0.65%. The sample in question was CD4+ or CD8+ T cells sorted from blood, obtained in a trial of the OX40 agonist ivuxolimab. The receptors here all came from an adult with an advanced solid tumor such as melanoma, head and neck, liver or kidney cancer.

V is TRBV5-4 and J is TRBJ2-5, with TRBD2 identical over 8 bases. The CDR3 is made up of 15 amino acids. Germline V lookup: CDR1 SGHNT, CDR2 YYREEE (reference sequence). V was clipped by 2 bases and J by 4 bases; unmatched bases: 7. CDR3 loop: CASSFSFLAGETQYF. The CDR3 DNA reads TGTGCCAGCAGCTTCTCCTTCCTAGCGGGAGAGACCCAGTACTTC.

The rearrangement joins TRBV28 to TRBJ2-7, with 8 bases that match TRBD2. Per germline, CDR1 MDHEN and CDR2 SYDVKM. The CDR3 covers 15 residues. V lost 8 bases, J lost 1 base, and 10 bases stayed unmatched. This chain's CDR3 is CASRGSGRRSYEQYF. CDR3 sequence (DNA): TGTGCCAGCCGAGGAAGCGGGAGAAGGTCCTACGAGCAGTACTTC.

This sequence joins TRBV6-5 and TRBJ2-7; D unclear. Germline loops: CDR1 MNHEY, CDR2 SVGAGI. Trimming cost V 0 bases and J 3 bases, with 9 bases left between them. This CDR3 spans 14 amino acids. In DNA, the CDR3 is TGTGCCAGCAGTTACTCGAAATGGGACTACGAGCAGTACTTC. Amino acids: CASSYSKWDYEQYF.

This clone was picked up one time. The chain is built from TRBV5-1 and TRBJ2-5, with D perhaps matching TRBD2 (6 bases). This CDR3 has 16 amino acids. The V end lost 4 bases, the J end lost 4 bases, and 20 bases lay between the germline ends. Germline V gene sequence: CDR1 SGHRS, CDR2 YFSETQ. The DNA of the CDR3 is TGCGCCAGCAGCGGAGGACCCGCGGGGCCCGGAGAGACCCAGTACTTC. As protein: CASSGGPAGPGETQYF.

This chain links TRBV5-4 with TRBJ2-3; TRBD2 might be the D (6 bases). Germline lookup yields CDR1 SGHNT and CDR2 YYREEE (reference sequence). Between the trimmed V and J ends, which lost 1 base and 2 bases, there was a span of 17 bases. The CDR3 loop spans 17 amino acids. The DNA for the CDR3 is TGTGCCAGCAGCTTGTCACTGGCGGGAACGTCCACAGATACGCAGTATTTT. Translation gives CASSLSLAGTSTDTQYF. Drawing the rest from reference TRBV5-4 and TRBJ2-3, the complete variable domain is ETGVTQSPTHLIKTRGQQVTLRCSSQSGHNTVSWYQQALGQGPQFIFQYYREEENGRGNFPPRFSGLQFPNYSSELNVNALELDDSALYLCASSLSLAGTSTDTQYFGPGTRLTVL.

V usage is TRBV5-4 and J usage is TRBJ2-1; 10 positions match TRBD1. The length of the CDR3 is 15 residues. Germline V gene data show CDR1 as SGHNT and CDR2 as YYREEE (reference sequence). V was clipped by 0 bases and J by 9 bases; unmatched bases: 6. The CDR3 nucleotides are TGTGCCAGCAGCTTGGGTTCGGGACAGGGGCGTGAGCAGTTCTTC. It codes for CASSLGSGQGREQFF. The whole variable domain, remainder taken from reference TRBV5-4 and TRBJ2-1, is ETGVTQSPTHLIKTRGQQVTLRCSSQSGHNTVSWYQQALGQGPQFIFQYYREEENGRGNFPPRFSGLQFPNYSSELNVNALELDDSALYLCASSLGSGQGREQFFGPGTRLTVL.

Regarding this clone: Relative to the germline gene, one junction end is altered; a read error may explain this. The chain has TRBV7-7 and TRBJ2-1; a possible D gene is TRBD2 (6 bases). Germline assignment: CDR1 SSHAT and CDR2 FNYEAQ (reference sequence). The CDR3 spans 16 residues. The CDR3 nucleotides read TGTGCTAGCAGCCCCCGGGTGGGAGGCAACTACAATGAGCAGTTCTTC. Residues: CASSPRVGGNYNEQFF.

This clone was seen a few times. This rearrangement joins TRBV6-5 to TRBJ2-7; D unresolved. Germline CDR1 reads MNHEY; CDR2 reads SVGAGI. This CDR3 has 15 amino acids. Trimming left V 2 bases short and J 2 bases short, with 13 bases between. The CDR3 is CASSYGSTQTYEQYF. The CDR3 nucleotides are TGTGCCAGCAGTTACGGGTCAACTCAAACCTACGAGCAGTACTTC.

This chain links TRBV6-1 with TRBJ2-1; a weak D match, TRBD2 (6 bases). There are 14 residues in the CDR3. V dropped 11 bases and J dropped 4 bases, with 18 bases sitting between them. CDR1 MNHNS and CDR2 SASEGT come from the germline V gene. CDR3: CASIRAGYYNEQFF. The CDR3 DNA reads TGTGCCTCTATTCGAGCGGGTTATTACAATGAGCAGTTCTTC.

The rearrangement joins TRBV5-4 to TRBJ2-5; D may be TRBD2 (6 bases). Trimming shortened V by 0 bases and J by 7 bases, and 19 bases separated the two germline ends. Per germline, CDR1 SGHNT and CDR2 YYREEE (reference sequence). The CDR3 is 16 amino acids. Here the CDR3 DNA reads TGTGCCAGCAGCTTGGCTGGAGGGCTACGTATCGGGACCCAGTACTTC. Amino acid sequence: CASSLAGGLRIGTQYF.

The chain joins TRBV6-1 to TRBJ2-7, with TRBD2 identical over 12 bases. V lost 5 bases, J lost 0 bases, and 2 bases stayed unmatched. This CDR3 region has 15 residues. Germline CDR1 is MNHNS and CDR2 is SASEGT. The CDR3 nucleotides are TGTGCCAGCAGTTCTAGCGGGAGGGCCTCCTACGAGCAGTACTTC. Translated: CASSSSGRASYEQYF.

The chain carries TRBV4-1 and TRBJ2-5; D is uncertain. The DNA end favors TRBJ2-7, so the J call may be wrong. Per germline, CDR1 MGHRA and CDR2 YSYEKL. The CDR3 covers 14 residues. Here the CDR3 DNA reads TGCGCCAGCAGCGTAATCCAGGACTCCTACGAGCAGTACTTC. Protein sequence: CASSVIQDSYEQYF.

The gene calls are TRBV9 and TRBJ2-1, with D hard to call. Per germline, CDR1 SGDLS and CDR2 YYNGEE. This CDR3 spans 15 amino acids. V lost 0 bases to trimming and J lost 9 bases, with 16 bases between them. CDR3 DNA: TGTGCCAGCAGCGTAGTTACGGCCCGGAAGAGTGAGCAGTTCTTC. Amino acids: CASSVVTARKSEQFF.

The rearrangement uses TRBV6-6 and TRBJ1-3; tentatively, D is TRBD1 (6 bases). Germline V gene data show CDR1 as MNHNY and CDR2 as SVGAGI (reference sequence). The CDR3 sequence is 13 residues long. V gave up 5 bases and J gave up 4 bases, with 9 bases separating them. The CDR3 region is CASSQGGGNTIYF. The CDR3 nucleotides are TGTGCCAGCAGTCAAGGGGGGGGAAACACCATATATTTT.

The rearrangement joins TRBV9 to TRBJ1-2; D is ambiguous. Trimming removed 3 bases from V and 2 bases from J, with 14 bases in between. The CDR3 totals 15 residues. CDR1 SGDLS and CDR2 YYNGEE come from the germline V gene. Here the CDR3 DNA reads TGTGCCAGCAGCGCGAGGGCCCACCCAAACTATGGCTACACCTTC. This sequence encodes CASSARAHPNYGYTF.

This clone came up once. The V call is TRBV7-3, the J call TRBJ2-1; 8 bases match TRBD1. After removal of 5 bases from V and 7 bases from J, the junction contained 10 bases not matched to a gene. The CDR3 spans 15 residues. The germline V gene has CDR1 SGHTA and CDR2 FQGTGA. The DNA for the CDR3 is TGTGCCAGCAGCCGAAGACAGGGGAGTGGTAATGAGCAGTTCTTC. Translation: CASSRRQGSGNEQFF.

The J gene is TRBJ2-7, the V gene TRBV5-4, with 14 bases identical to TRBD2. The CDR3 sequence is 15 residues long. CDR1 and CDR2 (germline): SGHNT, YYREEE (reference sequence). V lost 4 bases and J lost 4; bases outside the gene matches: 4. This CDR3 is CASSRGLAGAYEQYF. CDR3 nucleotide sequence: TGTGCCAGCAGCAGGGGACTAGCGGGAGCGTACGAGCAGTACTTC.

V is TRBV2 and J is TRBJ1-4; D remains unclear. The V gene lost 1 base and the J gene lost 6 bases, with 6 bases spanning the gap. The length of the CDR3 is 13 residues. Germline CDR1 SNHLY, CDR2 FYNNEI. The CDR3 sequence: CASSEVTDEKLFF. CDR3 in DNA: TGTGCCAGCAGTGAAGTCACGGATGAAAAACTGTTTTTT.

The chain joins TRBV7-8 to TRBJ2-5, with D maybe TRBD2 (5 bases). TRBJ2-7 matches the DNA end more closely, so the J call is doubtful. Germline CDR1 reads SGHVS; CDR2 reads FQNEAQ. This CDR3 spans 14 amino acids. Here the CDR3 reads CASSLEGSAYEQYF. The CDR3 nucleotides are TGTGCCAGCAGCCTTGAGGGATCGGCCTACGAGCAGTACTTC.

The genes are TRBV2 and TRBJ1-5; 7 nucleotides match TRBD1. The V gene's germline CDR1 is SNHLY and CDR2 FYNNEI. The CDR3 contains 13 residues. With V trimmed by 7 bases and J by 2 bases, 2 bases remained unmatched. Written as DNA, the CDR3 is TGTGCCAGCAAAGGACAGGGCAATCAGCCCCAGCATTTT. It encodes CASKGQGNQPQHF.

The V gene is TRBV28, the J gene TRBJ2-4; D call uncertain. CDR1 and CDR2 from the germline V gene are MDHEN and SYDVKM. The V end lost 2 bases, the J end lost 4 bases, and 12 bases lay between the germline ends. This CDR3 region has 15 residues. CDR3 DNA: TGTGCCAGCAGTTTAGAGGTTAACTCAAAAAACATTCAGTACTTC. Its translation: CASSLEVNSKNIQYF.

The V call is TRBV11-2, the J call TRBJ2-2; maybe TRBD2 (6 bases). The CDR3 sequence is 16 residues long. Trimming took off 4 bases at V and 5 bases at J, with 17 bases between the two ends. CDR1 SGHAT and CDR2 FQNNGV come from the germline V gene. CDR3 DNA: TGTGCCAGCAGCTCCTCACTAGCTGATACGACCGGGGAGCTGTTTTTT. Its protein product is CASSSSLADTTGELFF.

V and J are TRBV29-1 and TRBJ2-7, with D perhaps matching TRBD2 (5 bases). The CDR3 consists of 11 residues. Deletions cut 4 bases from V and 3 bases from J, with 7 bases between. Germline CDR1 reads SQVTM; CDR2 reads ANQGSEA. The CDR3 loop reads CSVAEGYEQYF. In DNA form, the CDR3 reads TGCAGCGTTGCAGAGGGCTACGAGCAGTACTTC.

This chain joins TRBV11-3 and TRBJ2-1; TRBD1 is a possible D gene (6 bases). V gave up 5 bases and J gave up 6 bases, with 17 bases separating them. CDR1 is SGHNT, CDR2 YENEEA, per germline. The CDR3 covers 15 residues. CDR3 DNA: TGTGCCAGCAGCCCAACTACAGGGCCACTCAATGAGCAGTTCTTC. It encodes CASSPTTGPLNEQFF. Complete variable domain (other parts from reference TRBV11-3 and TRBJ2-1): EAGVVQSPRYKIIEKKQPVAFWCNPISGHNTLYWYLQNLGQGPELLIRYENEEAVDDSQLPKDRFSAERLKGVDSTLKIQPAELGDSAVYLCASSPTTGPLNEQFFGPGTRLTVL.

In DNA form, the CDR3 reads TGTGCCTGGAGGGTGGCTGGGGCCAACGTCCTGACTTTC. This translates into CAWRVAGANVLTF. The chain combines TRBV30 with TRBJ2-6; no definite D call. Germline V gene lookup returns CDR1 GTSNPN and CDR2 SVGIG (reference sequence). V was trimmed by 3 bases and J by 2 bases, leaving 5 bases between them. The CDR3 is made up of 13 amino acids. The variable domain in full, with the rest retrieved from reference TRBV30 and TRBJ2-6, is SQTIHQWPATLVQPVGSPLSLECTVEGTSNPNLYWYRQAAGRGLQLLFYSVGIGQISSEVPQNLSASRPQDRQFILSSKKLLLSDSGFYLCAWRVAGANVLTFGAGSRLTVL.

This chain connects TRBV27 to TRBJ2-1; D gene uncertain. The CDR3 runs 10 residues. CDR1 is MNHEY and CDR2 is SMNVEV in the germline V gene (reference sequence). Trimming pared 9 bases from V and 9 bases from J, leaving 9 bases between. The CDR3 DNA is TGTGCCAGTGGAATAGGTGAGCAGTTCTTC. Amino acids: CASGIGEQFF.